This T cell receptor beta chain was captured in a study of cytomegalovirus exposure and HLA in healthy donors. Repertoires were generated with immunoSEQ multiplex PCR, while TCRdb's copy carries only in-frame clones and drops some. In the table there are 190,000 or so clones, approximately 83% of which are singletons. Germline lookup yields CDR1 SNHLY and CDR2 FYNNEI. Unmatched junction bases numbered 12, after V lost 5 bases and J lost 11 bases. This CDR3 comprises 14 residues. The sequence came from a woman under 30 in good health and CMV-seropositive. The rearrangement uses TRBV2 and TRBJ1-1; 9 nucleotides align to TRBD1. Sequenced: PBMCs. CDR3 nucleotide sequence: TGTGCCAGCAGTAGACAGGGGGAGGCAACAAGGGCTTTCTTT. Encoded protein: CASSRQGEATRAFF.